These 9 T cell receptor beta chains were all obtained from the same sample, sequenced in a study of T cells in Graves' hyperthyroidism and ophthalmopathy. Authors of the study amplified TCR beta CDR3 regions from RNA transcripts. TCR CDR3 underwent first-round RT-PCR with the HTBI primer set. TCRdb re-called the multiplex PCR reads through MiXCR, storing one row per CDR3 protein. The sample records fewer than 600,000 distinct CDR3 sequences, around 14% being singletons. The specimen sequenced was blood. The receptors come from a woman aged 18-29 years with Graves' hyperthyroidism.

This clonotype was seen at least ten times. DNA of the CDR3: TGCAGTGCTAGAGAGAGCGGGACGGGAAAAGATACGCAGTATTTT. Amino acid sequence: CSARESGTGKDTQYF. V gene TRBV20-1 combines with J gene TRBJ2-3, with 7 bases aligning to TRBD2. In germline, CDR1 is DFQATT, CDR2 SNEGSKA (reference sequence). The CDR3 totals 15 residues. The junction had 8 bases not matched to a gene; V was cut back by 0 bases and J by 5 bases.

This clonotype has more than one count but fewer than ten. A read error may explain this, as a much larger clone is one base away. This chain uses TRBV24-1 with TRBJ2-1, with TRBD1 matching 7 bases. The CDR3 contains 16 residues. From germline, CDR1 is KGHDR and CDR2 SFDVKD. In DNA form, the CDR3 reads TGTGCCGCCAGTGACCCAGGGGGAGCAACCTACAATGAGCAGTTCTTC. It is translated as CAASDPGGATYNEQFF.

This clonotype was found many times. The genes are TRBV7-9 and TRBJ2-3, with D tentatively TRBD2 (7 bases). From germline, CDR1 is SEHNR and CDR2 FQNEAQ (reference sequence). Trimming shortened V by 5 bases and J by 3 bases, and 15 bases separated the two germline ends. The length of the CDR3 is 15 residues. CDR3 bases: TGTGCCAGCAGCGGCCGACGGGGGGCAACAGATACGCAGTATTTT. Translating it yields CASSGRRGATDTQYF.

This clonotype was counted only a few times. The chain employs TRBV6-1 and TRBJ2-3; 8 bases map to TRBD1. CDR1 is MNHNS, CDR2 SASEGT, per germline. The CDR3 is made up of 19 amino acids. Trimming took 5 bases from V and 0 from J; bases not matched to a gene: 16. The CDR3 loop reads CASSLSPPGTGFSTDTQYF. The CDR3 DNA follows: TGTGCCAGCAGTCTATCACCCCCCGGGACAGGATTTAGCACAGATACGCAGTATTTT.

The chain joins TRBV19 to TRBJ1-4; a weak D match, TRBD1 (5 bases). Germline CDR1 is LNHDA and CDR2 is SQIVND (reference sequence). The CDR3 runs to 15 residues. Trimming removed 6 bases from V and 8 bases from J, with 19 bases in between. CDR3 bases: TGTGCCAGTAGCCCTTCCTTGGGGGGAGGAGAAAAACTGTTTTTT. This gives the protein CASSPSLGGGEKLFF.

This clonotype showed up many times. The V and J genes are TRBV12-5 and TRBJ2-2, with TRBD2 matching over 12 bases. The CDR3 loop spans 15 amino acids. Unmatched junction bases numbered 7, after V lost 9 bases and J lost 5 bases. The germline CDR1 and CDR2 sequences are LGHNT and FRNRAP. The chain's CDR3 is CASSFGLAGTGELFF. Here the CDR3 DNA reads TGTGCTAGCTCCTTCGGACTAGCGGGGACCGGGGAGCTGTTTTTT.

The chain combines TRBV7-2 with TRBJ2-3; 12 bases are a match to TRBD1. The CDR3 runs 17 residues. Per the germline V gene, CDR1 is SGHTA and CDR2 is FQGNSA. V was pared by 5 bases and J by 5 bases, with 11 bases of the junction left unmatched. The CDR3 coding sequence is TGTGCCAGCAGCCCCCGGCAGGGACAGGGGGCGAAAGATACGCAGTATTTT. The encoded protein is CASSPRQGQGAKDTQYF.

In its sample, this clonotype was seen many times. The chain links TRBV12-3 or TRBV12-4 to TRBJ2-5; 8 nucleotides agree with TRBD2. The CDR3 is 16 amino acids. J lost 3 bases, V lost 2 bases, and 8 bases had no gene match. The CDR3 is CASSLMSGSVKETQYF. The CDR3 DNA follows: TGTGCCAGCAGTTTAATGAGCGGGAGTGTTAAAGAGACCCAGTACTTC.

With respect to this clonotype: This may be a read error, as it is one base from a much larger clone. This chain links TRBV12-3 or TRBV12-4 with TRBJ1-5; D might be TRBD1 (6 bases). This CDR3 is 14 amino acids long. The CDR3 DNA is TGTGCCAGCGGTTTATACAGGGGCAATCAGCCCCAGCATTTT. It is translated as CASGLYRGNQPQHF.